The following is a T cell receptor (beta chain) sequence with its context. Both 60 Vbeta primers and 13 Jbeta primers went into the PCR. Repertoires were generated with immunoSEQ multiplex PCR, while TCRdb's copy carries only in-frame clones and drops some. The data contain some 110,000 clones, approximately 77% of them seen just once; the ten biggest clones take up 4.9%. The donors (healthy individuals) were bone marrow donors. This CDR3 has 15 amino acids. V was clipped by 10 bases and J by 2 bases, with 18 bases between them. CDR1 and CDR2 from the germline V gene are ENHRY and SYGVKD. This sample is part of a study of cytomegalovirus exposure and HLA in healthy donors.

The origin of this receptor is a man between 50 and 59 years old in good health and CMV-seropositive. The chain joins TRBV10-3 to TRBJ1-3; maybe TRBD1 (5 bases). Sequenced sample: PBMCs. The CDR3 loop is CATKGGEAPGNTIYF. The CDR3 coding sequence is TGTGCCACAAAGGGAGGGGAGGCCCCTGGAAACACCATATATTTT.